Each of the 32 T cell receptor beta chains below was sequenced from the same sample in a study of T cells in Graves' hyperthyroidism and ophthalmopathy. RNA transcripts yielded amplified TCR beta CDR3 regions. In the first-round RT-PCR of the TCR CDR3, the HTBI primer set was used. TCRdb used MiXCR to reprocess the multiplex PCR reads, holding one entry per CDR3 protein. This sample has more than 500,000 distinct CDR3 sequences; about 16% occur once, and the top ten carry 29%. Specimen: blood. The receptors shown here come from a young woman with Graves' ophthalmopathy.

This clonotype was counted many times. This chain uses TRBV27 with TRBJ2-7; TRBD2 matches 15 bases. Germline CDR1 is MNHEY and CDR2 is SMNVEV (reference sequence). V was pared by 4 bases and J by 6 bases, with 7 bases of the junction left unmatched. The CDR3 sequence is 16 residues long. The CDR3 loop is CASSSLRTSGRAEQYF. The CDR3 bases are TGTGCCAGCAGTTCCCTAAGGACTAGCGGGAGGGCCGAGCAGTACTTC.

A few counts support this clonotype. The chain is built from TRBV6-2 or TRBV6-3 and TRBJ2-2; 7 bases line up with TRBD1. Germline V lookup: CDR1 MNHEY, CDR2 SVGEGT. V trimming: 6 bases; J trimming: 6 bases; junction bases outside the gene matches: 10. This CDR3 comprises 15 residues. CDR3 nucleotide sequence: TGTGCCAGCAGGACAGGGTCGGGGTCGGCCGGGGAGCTGTTTTTT. It is translated as CASRTGSGSAGELFF.

This clonotype has a handful of counts. The chain joins TRBV9 to TRBJ2-2; D may be TRBD1 (6 bases). Trimming cost V 0 bases and J 0 bases, with 6 bases left between them. Germline V gene data show CDR1 as SGDLS and CDR2 as YYNGEE. This CDR3 comprises 15 residues. The CDR3 region is CASSVGQANTGELFF. In nucleotides, the CDR3 is TGTGCCAGCAGCGTAGGACAGGCGAACACCGGGGAGCTGTTTTTT.

This clonotype was detected a few times. The genes are TRBV6-1 and TRBJ2-1; D gene ambiguous. Judging by the DNA end, TRBJ2-7 fits better; the J call may be wrong. CDR1 MNHNS and CDR2 SASEGT come from the germline V gene. The CDR3 has 15 amino acids. DNA for the CDR3: TGTGCCAGCAGTGAAGGAGTGAGGAATCACAATGAGCAGTACTTC. Its protein is CASSEGVRNHNEQYF.

This clonotype was detected only a few times. This chain links TRBV28 with TRBJ1-5, with D hard to call. V was clipped by 3 bases and J by 3 bases, with 9 bases between them. The CDR3 is 14 amino acids. Germline lookup yields CDR1 MDHEN and CDR2 SYDVKM. The CDR3 nucleotides are TGTGCCAGCAGTTTCGCAGAGCTCAATCAGCCCCAGCATTTT. This translates into CASSFAELNQPQHF. The full variable domain, rest sourced from reference TRBV28 and TRBJ1-5, is DVKVTQSSRYLVKRTGEKVFLECVQDMDHENMFWYRQDPGLGLRLIYFSYDVKMKEKGDIPEGYSVSREKKERFSLILESASTNQTSMYLCASSFAELNQPQHFGDGTRLSIL.

This clonotype was recorded at least ten times. The chain is built from TRBV7-9 and TRBJ2-1, with 15 bases lining up with TRBD2. V trimming: 9 bases; J trimming: 0 bases; junction bases outside the gene matches: 6. In germline, CDR1 is SEHNR, CDR2 FQNEAQ (reference sequence). There are 17 residues in the CDR3. CDR3 DNA sequence: TGTGCCAGTAGGGGGACTAGCGGGAGGCACTCCTACAATGAGCAGTTCTTC. As protein: CASRGTSGRHSYNEQFF. The full variable domain, its missing parts supplied by reference TRBV7-9 and TRBJ2-1, is DTGVSQNPRHKITKRGQNVTFRCDPISEHNRLYWYRQTLGQGPEFLTYFQNEAQLEKSRLLSDRFSAERPKGSFSTLEIQRTEQGDSAMYLCASRGTSGRHSYNEQFFGPGTRLTVL.

To note about this clonotype: Given a much more abundant clone one base away, this may be a read error. The chain joins TRBV12-3 or TRBV12-4 to TRBJ2-4; no clear D. This CDR3 is 15 amino acids long. V gave up 1 base and J gave up 6 bases, with 13 bases separating them. The CDR3 DNA reads TGTGCCAGCAGTTTAGTGCGAGCCGTGAGAAACATTCAGTACTTC. Translating gives CASSLVRAVRNIQYF.

The sample holds a few counts of this clonotype. The V and J genes are TRBV7-9 and TRBJ2-1, with D perhaps being TRBD1 or TRBD2 (5 bases each). Germline V gene lookup returns CDR1 SEHNR and CDR2 FQNEAQ (reference sequence). The CDR3 runs to 12 residues. The germline V and J ends were trimmed by 4 bases and 10 bases, with 11 bases remaining between them. Here the CDR3 reads CASSWKRGEQFF. In DNA, the CDR3 is TGTGCCAGCAGCTGGAAACGGGGCGAGCAGTTCTTC.

This clonotype occurred a few times. V gene TRBV20-1 combines with J gene TRBJ1-4; no firm D call. V lost 6 bases, J lost 2 bases, and 10 bases lay in between. This CDR3 comprises 13 residues. Germline V gene data show CDR1 as DFQATT and CDR2 as SNEGSKA (reference sequence). This CDR3 reads CSALTPTNEKLFF. The CDR3 region has the DNA TGCAGTGCCCTGACTCCTACTAATGAAAAACTGTTTTTT.

This clonotype has more than one count but fewer than ten. This chain uses TRBV5-1 with TRBJ2-3, with 10 bases identical to TRBD1. The J segment lost 1 base and the V segment lost 6 bases, leaving 5 bases of the junction unmatched. The CDR3 runs to 15 residues. Per the germline V gene, CDR1 is SGHRS and CDR2 is YFSETQ. The CDR3 nucleotides are TGCGCCAGCATGACAGGGGGCGCGGGCACAGATACGCAGTATTTT. Amino acids: CASMTGGAGTDTQYF.

This clonotype was counted at least ten times. The chain employs TRBV11-2 and TRBJ2-3; 14 bases are a match to TRBD2. The germline V gene encodes CDR1 SGHAT and CDR2 FQNNGV. The V gene end was trimmed by 4 bases and the J gene end by 6 bases; junction bases not matched to a gene: 6. The CDR3 runs 16 residues. The chain's CDR3 is CASSSLGLAGDDTQYF. The CDR3 bases are TGTGCCAGCAGCTCATTGGGACTAGCGGGAGACGATACGCAGTATTTT.

Ten or more counts support this clonotype. The J gene is TRBJ2-5, the V gene TRBV7-9; D perhaps matches TRBD1 (6 bases). Germline loops: CDR1 SEHNR, CDR2 FQNEAQ (reference sequence). The V and J ends lost 4 bases and 8 bases respectively, with 17 bases between them. The CDR3 spans 14 residues. CDR3 sequence (DNA): TGTGCCAGCAGCTCCGCCAGGGGAAGGATAACCCAGTACTTC. Residues: CASSSARGRITQYF.

This clonotype came up many times. V usage is TRBV30 and J usage is TRBJ2-2, with a tentative D call TRBD2 (6 bases). CDR1 is GTSNPN and CDR2 is SVGIG in the germline V gene (reference sequence). Trimming pared 4 bases from V and 7 bases from J, leaving 16 bases between. The CDR3 is made up of 14 amino acids. CDR3 nucleotide sequence: TGTGCCTGGATCCTGGGGGGTCGTAGCGGGGAGCTGTTTTTT. Residues: CAWILGGRSGELFF.

This clonotype turned up a few times. V gene TRBV20-1 combines with J gene TRBJ2-6; the D gene is possibly TRBD2 (6 bases). Germline loops: CDR1 DFQATT, CDR2 SNEGSKA (reference sequence). Trimming removed 3 bases from V and 2 bases from J, with 8 bases in between. The length of the CDR3 is 14 residues. The CDR3 loop reads CSARRGAGANVLTF. DNA of the CDR3: TGCAGTGCTAGGCGGGGTGCTGGGGCCAACGTCCTGACTTTC.

This clonotype was observed a handful of times. This rearrangement joins TRBV4-1 to TRBJ2-2; 8 nucleotides match TRBD2. The CDR3 spans 17 residues. Trimming removed 3 bases from V and 7 bases from J; junction bases left unmatched: 13. Germline values: CDR1 MGHRA, CDR2 YSYEKL. CDR3 protein: CASSQVRGSGIGGELFF. The CDR3 DNA reads TGCGCCAGCAGCCAGGTGCGAGGTAGCGGGATTGGCGGGGAGCTGTTTTTT.

V is TRBV15 and J is TRBJ2-6; TRBD1 matches at 7 bases. In germline, CDR1 is LNHNV, CDR2 YYDKDF (reference sequence). This CDR3 spans 17 amino acids. V trimming: 5 bases; J trimming: 0 bases; junction bases outside the gene matches: 7. CDR3 in amino acids: CATSRQGLLSGANVLTF. The CDR3 DNA follows: TGTGCCACCAGCCGACAGGGTTTACTCTCTGGGGCCAACGTCCTGACTTTC.

In regard to this clonotype: A much larger clone lies a single base off, so this may be a read error. The chain employs TRBV28 and TRBJ1-1; D is undetermined. Trimming cost V 8 bases and J 1 base, with 11 bases left between them. The CDR3 is 13 residues long. Germline V gene data show CDR1 as MDHEN and CDR2 as SYDVKM. CDR3 residues: CASARGWNTEAFF. The CDR3 DNA reads TGTGCCAGCGCCCGCGGGTGGAACACTGAAGCTTTCTTT.

This clonotype was seen at least ten times. This sequence joins TRBV6-2 or TRBV6-3 and TRBJ2-7; 12 positions match TRBD2. With 4 bases clipped from V and 3 bases from J, the junction kept 10 bases outside the gene matches. The CDR3 extends over 17 amino acids. From germline, CDR1 is MNHEY and CDR2 SVGEGT. CDR3 sequence: CASSSYRTSGNLYEQYF. CDR3 nucleotide sequence: TGTGCCAGCAGTTCCTACCGGACTAGCGGGAACCTCTACGAGCAGTACTTC.

The table lists this clonotype with a few counts. The chain carries TRBV7-2 and TRBJ2-2, with D hard to call. The CDR3 sequence is 15 residues long. Germline CDR1 is SGHTA and CDR2 is FQGNSA. V lost 5 bases and J 1 base, leaving 11 bases between the germline ends. The CDR3 region is CASSVGPLNTGELFF. DNA of the CDR3: TGTGCCAGCAGCGTCGGCCCACTGAACACCGGGGAGCTGTTTTTT.

This clonotype turned up a few times. A read error may produce the germline difference seen at one junction end. DNA for the CDR3: TGTGCCACCAGTGAATCCGGGACAGATGATACTGGAGCTTTCTTT. Protein product: CATSESGTDDTGAFF. The chain joins TRBV24-1 to TRBJ1-1, with 7 bases lining up with TRBD1. This CDR3 has 15 amino acids. Germline loops: CDR1 KGHDR, CDR2 SFDVKD.

This clonotype has just a few counts. The genes are TRBV10-2 and TRBJ2-1; TRBD2 aligns across 10 bases. The J segment lost 1 base and the V segment lost 3 bases, leaving 9 bases of the junction unmatched. There are 18 residues in the CDR3. CDR1 and CDR2 from the germline V gene are WSHSY and SAAADI. CDR3 nucleotides: TGCGCCAGCAGTGACCTCGACTTACTAGCGGGGTCCTACAATGAGCAGTTCTTC. It specifies CASSDLDLLAGSYNEQFF.

This clonotype was counted between two and nine times. The chain employs TRBV10-2 and TRBJ2-3; D remains ambiguous. The V gene's germline CDR1 is WSHSY and CDR2 SAAADI. V was clipped by 7 bases and J by 2 bases, with 7 bases between them. CDR3 length: 12 amino acids. CDR3 residues: CASTPVTDTQYF. DNA of the CDR3: TGCGCCAGCACGCCCGTCACAGATACGCAGTATTTT.

The CDR3 DNA follows: TGTGCCAGCAGCTCTGGGACTAGCGGGGGCTACAATGAGCAGTTCTTC. It codes for CASSSGTSGGYNEQFF. This chain links TRBV11-2 with TRBJ2-1, with 14 bases matching TRBD2. Germline-derived CDR1 and CDR2 are SGHAT and FQNNGV. V shed 4 bases, J shed 3 bases, and the junction held 2 bases outside the gene matches. The CDR3 spans 16 residues.

This clonotype came up a few times. The genes are TRBV6-2 or TRBV6-3 and TRBJ2-4; TRBD1 might be the D (6 bases). The CDR3 is 14 amino acids. Germline CDR1 MNHEY, CDR2 SVGEGT. V was clipped by 3 bases and J by 6 bases, with 12 bases between them. CDR3 sequence (DNA): TGTGCCAGCAGTTATGTAGGGGGTCCAAACATTCAGTACTTC. This codes for CASSYVGGPNIQYF.

This clonotype was detected only a few times. This rearrangement joins TRBV6-5 to TRBJ2-2; D perhaps matches TRBD1 (5 bases). CDR1 and CDR2 from the germline V gene are MNHEY and SVGAGI. Trimming shortened V by 0 bases and J by 7 bases, and 9 bases separated the two germline ends. The CDR3 is 14 residues long. The CDR3 reads CASSYSHRGGELFF. CDR3 nucleotide sequence: TGTGCCAGCAGTTACTCCCATAGGGGCGGGGAGCTGTTTTTT.

The V call is TRBV28, the J call TRBJ1-3; D remains unclear. V lost 6 bases and J lost 0, with 15 bases in between. The CDR3 sequence is 16 residues long. Germline V gene data show CDR1 as MDHEN and CDR2 as SYDVKM. The CDR3 spells CASSPDTVASGNTIYF. The CDR3 region has the DNA TGTGCCAGCAGCCCAGACACAGTGGCCTCTGGAAACACCATATATTTT.

This clonotype was counted at least ten times. V gene TRBV27 combines with J gene TRBJ2-5; tentatively, D is TRBD2 (5 bases). The CDR3 sequence is 13 residues long. V gave up 6 bases and J gave up 4 bases, with 12 bases separating them. Germline V CDR1 and CDR2: MNHEY, SMNVEV (reference sequence). This CDR3 is CASSLDAGETQYF. The CDR3 coding sequence is TGTGCCAGCAGCCTGGACGCGGGAGAGACCCAGTACTTC.

In its sample, this clonotype was seen many times. This chain connects TRBV4-2 to TRBJ2-7, with TRBD2 matching 11 bases. V lost 0 bases, J lost 2 bases, and 6 bases stayed unmatched. Germline values: CDR1 LGHNA, CDR2 YNFKEQ. The CDR3 contains 17 residues. CDR3 bases: TGTGCCAGCAGCCAAGAGGCCCTAGCGGGAGGTACCTACGAGCAGTACTTC. This codes for CASSQEALAGGTYEQYF.

This clonotype was counted only a few times. The V call is TRBV5-6, the J call TRBJ1-1; TRBD1 matches at 7 bases. The germline CDR1 and CDR2 sequences are SGHDT and YYEEEE. V was clipped by 4 bases and J by 5 bases; unmatched bases: 11. The CDR3 extends over 15 amino acids. The DNA for the CDR3 is TGTGCCAGCAGCGTACTAACAGGGGAGGTAACTGAAGCTTTCTTT. It specifies CASSVLTGEVTEAFF.

This clonotype showed up many times. This chain links TRBV20-1 with TRBJ1-1; possibly TRBD1 for D (6 bases). CDR3 length equals 14 residues. Germline CDR1 and CDR2: DFQATT and SNEGSKA (reference sequence). Trimming shortened V by 4 bases and J by 1 base, and 13 bases separated the two germline ends. DNA of the CDR3: TGCAGTGCTACATTCAGGGGATCGAACACTGAAGCTTTCTTT. Protein product: CSATFRGSNTEAFF.

The table lists this clonotype with many counts. The J gene is TRBJ2-3, the V gene TRBV30, with 10 bases identical to TRBD2. CDR1 and CDR2 (germline): GTSNPN, SVGIG (reference sequence). The length of the CDR3 is 14 residues. V shed 2 bases and J 4 bases; nucleotides not matched to a gene: 3. CDR3 loop: CAWSLLAGADTQYF. The CDR3 DNA reads TGTGCCTGGAGTCTCCTAGCGGGAGCAGATACGCAGTATTTT.

J is TRBJ2-7 and V is TRBV20-1; 7 bases line up with TRBD2. V trimming: 6 bases; J trimming: 0 bases; junction bases outside the gene matches: 11. CDR1 is DFQATT, CDR2 SNEGSKA, per germline (reference sequence). The CDR3 sequence is 15 residues long. Here the CDR3 reads CSALGGGESSYEQYF. The DNA for the CDR3 is TGCAGTGCGCTTGGGGGGGGGGAGAGCTCCTACGAGCAGTACTTC.